This TCR beta chain was identified during a study of Graves' ophthalmopathy and Graves' hyperthyroidism. The germline gives CDR1 KGHDR, CDR2 SFDVKD. The CDR3 loop spans 14 amino acids. Trimming took 2 bases from V and 4 from J, leaving 8 bases between them. The authors amplified TCR beta CDR3 regions from RNA transcripts. First-round RT-PCR used HTBI primers; second-round multiplex PCR followed. TCRdb called the multiplex PCR reads again in MiXCR, with one record for every CDR3 protein. This sample has around 51,000 distinct CDR3 sequences, with 50% to 65% found just once. Certain patients were not enrolled. These were patients with other autoimmune diseases, uncontrolled infections, pregnancy or lactation.

The clonotype originates from an adult man with Graves' ophthalmopathy. The chain links TRBV24-1 to TRBJ2-1; no reliable D call. Input material: peripheral blood. The CDR3 region has the DNA TGTGCCACCAGTGATTCGGGTCCTTACAATGAGCAGTTCTTC. Translation: CATSDSGPYNEQFF.